These T cell receptor beta chains were read from a single sample in a study of PD-1 blockade in classical Hodgkin lymphoma. Repertoires were generated with immunoSEQ multiplex PCR, while TCRdb's copy carries only in-frame clones and drops some. The sample yields 4,000 or so clones, approximately 90% seen once. Specimen: CD4+ T cells from blood, collected at baseline. The receptors come from a human donor with classical Hodgkin lymphoma. CDR3s include the opening cysteine and the closing phenylalanine or tryptophan. Fields, in order: D gene, clone size, V gene, J gene, CDR3 protein, CDR3 DNA. D genes are given only for firm matches. Some rows have no size entry. The others give once, few or many, or a class for an expanded clone.

D gene: TRBD1
clone size: .
V gene: TRBV27
J gene: TRBJ1-5
CDR3 protein: CASLGQGAFGNQPQHF
CDR3 DNA: TGTGCCAGCTTAGGGCAGGGGGCGTTTGGCAATCAGCCCCAGCATTTT

D gene: .
clone size: once
V gene: TRBV20-1
J gene: TRBJ2-3
CDR3 protein: CSAVPDTQYF
CDR3 DNA: TGCAGTGCTGTCCCAGATACGCAGTATTTT

D gene: TRBD1
clone size: .
V gene: TRBV5-6
J gene: TRBJ2-5
CDR3 protein: CASSFRGRGRGQETQYF
CDR3 DNA: TGTGCCAGCAGCTTCAGGGGGCGGGGTCGCGGCCAAGAGACCCAGTACTTC

D gene: .
clone size: .
V gene: TRBV5-1
J gene: TRBJ1-5
CDR3 protein: CASSLVGNQPQHF
CDR3 DNA: TGCGCCAGCAGCTTGGTCGGGAATCAGCCCCAGCATTTT

D gene: TRBD1
clone size: .
V gene: TRBV5-1
J gene: TRBJ1-1
CDR3 protein: CASSLLTGGGTEAFF
CDR3 DNA: TGCGCCAGCAGCCTCCTAACAGGGGGAGGCACTGAAGCTTTCTTT

D gene: .
clone size: .
V gene: TRBV7-8
J gene: TRBJ2-7
CDR3 protein: CASSLGQQLYEQYF
CDR3 DNA: TGTGCCAGCAGCTTAGGCCAGCAACTCTACGAGCAGTACTTC

D gene: TRBD2
clone size: .
V gene: TRBV4-2
J gene: TRBJ2-5
CDR3 protein: CASSQVLAGGNQETQYF
CDR3 DNA: TGTGCCAGCAGCCAAGTTCTCGCGGGGGGAAACCAAGAGACCCAGTACTTC

D gene: TRBD1
clone size: .
V gene: TRBV19
J gene: TRBJ1-3
CDR3 protein: CASSPPDRGNTIYF
CDR3 DNA: TGTGCCAGTAGTCCCCCGGACAGGGGAAACACCATATATTTT

D gene: TRBD2
clone size: .
V gene: TRBV5-1
J gene: TRBJ2-5
CDR3 protein: CASSLGSGGQETQYF
CDR3 DNA: TGCGCCAGCAGCTTGGGTAGCGGGGGGCAAGAGACCCAGTACTTC

D gene: .
clone size: .
V gene: TRBV5-1
J gene: TRBJ1-3
CDR3 protein: CASSLEGAFSGNTIYF
CDR3 DNA: TGCGCCAGCAGCTTGGAAGGAGCTTTTTCTGGAAACACCATATATTTT

D gene: TRBD1
clone size: .
V gene: TRBV19
J gene: TRBJ1-2
CDR3 protein: CASSIPGTADGYTF
CDR3 DNA: TGTGCCAGTAGTATCCCCGGGACAGCCGATGGCTACACCTTC

D gene: .
clone size: .
V gene: TRBV21-1
J gene: TRBJ1-3
CDR3 protein: CASSKAAASSGNTIYF
CDR3 DNA: TGTGCCAGCAGCAAAGCAGCGGCGAGCTCTGGAAACACCATATATTTT

D gene: .
clone size: .
V gene: TRBV5-1
J gene: TRBJ1-2
CDR3 protein: CASQRTDGPDGYTF
CDR3 DNA: TGCGCCAGCCAACGGACAGATGGGCCTGATGGCTACACCTTC

D gene: .
clone size: .
V gene: TRBV6-5
J gene: TRBJ1-1
CDR3 protein: CASSSPKTGNTEAFF
CDR3 DNA: TGTGCCAGCAGTTCACCAAAGACAGGGAACACTGAAGCTTTCTTT

D gene: .
clone size: .
V gene: TRBV5-1
J gene: TRBJ1-5
CDR3 protein: CASSLDGDSNQPQHF
CDR3 DNA: TGCGCCAGCAGCTTGGACGGGGATAGCAATCAGCCCCAGCATTTT

D gene: .
clone size: few
V gene: TRBV2
J gene: TRBJ1-2
CDR3 protein: CASSENAGRLGYGYTF
CDR3 DNA: TGTGCCAGCAGTGAAAACGCGGGGAGATTGGGCTATGGCTACACCTTC

D gene: .
clone size: .
V gene: TRBV25-1
J gene: TRBJ1-1
CDR3 protein: CASSGQMNTEAFF
CDR3 DNA: TGTGCCAGCAGTGGACAAATGAACACTGAAGCTTTCTTT

D gene: .
clone size: .
V gene: TRBV5-6
J gene: TRBJ2-7
CDR3 protein: CASSWGYEQYF
CDR3 DNA: TGTGCCAGCAGCTGGGGGTACGAGCAGTACTTC

D gene: TRBD2
clone size: .
V gene: TRBV9
J gene: TRBJ2-1
CDR3 protein: CASSSLAGEQFF
CDR3 DNA: TGTGCCAGCAGCTCCCTAGCGGGGGAGCAGTTCTTC

D gene: TRBD2
clone size: .
V gene: TRBV5-5
J gene: TRBJ2-3
CDR3 protein: CASSTGGNTDTQYF
CDR3 DNA: TGTGCCAGCAGCACGGGAGGTAACACAGATACGCAGTATTTT

D gene: TRBD1
clone size: .
V gene: TRBV5-1
J gene: TRBJ2-5
CDR3 protein: CASSSDRAQETQYF
CDR3 DNA: TGCGCCAGCAGCTCCGACAGGGCCCAAGAGACCCAGTACTTC

D gene: TRBD1
clone size: .
V gene: TRBV9
J gene: TRBJ1-4
CDR3 protein: CASSATGRNEKLFF
CDR3 DNA: TGTGCCAGCAGCGCGACAGGGCGGAATGAAAAACTGTTTTTT

D gene: .
clone size: few
V gene: TRBV5-6
J gene: TRBJ1-5
CDR3 protein: CASSLWPGLGQPQHF
CDR3 DNA: TGTGCCAGCAGCTTGTGGCCAGGATTAGGTCAGCCCCAGCATTTT